This T cell receptor (beta chain) derives from a study of beta chain features in type 1 diabetes. Background on the study: Examination spanned fewer than 140,000,000 sorted cells from all samples.

cDNA synthesis used the whole RNA isolate, giving expressed TCRB sequences. Assay used: immunoSEQ multiplex PCR; TCRdb lists only in-frame clones, some missing. The table lists about 150,000 clones, nearly 50% of them singletons. This clone was seen only a few times. Its target is unknown. Overall study findings and caveats: A moderate, significant TCRB CDR3 shortening appeared in type 1 diabetes across four CD4+ subsets. High-TCR-expressing cells could be over-represented by cDNA sequencing. For type 1 diabetes patients, VDJ junctions showed fewer insertions and more deletions.

This sequence originates from a man younger than 30 in good health. Sequencing was done on a sample of Tregs from blood.

CDR3 loop: CASSSPGQGGTGELFF. Written as DNA, the CDR3 is TGTGCCAGCAGCTCTCCGGGACAGGGGGGGACCGGGGAGCTGTTTTTT. The chain links TRBV7-2 to TRBJ2-2; 11 bases match TRBD1. After removal of 4 bases from V and 5 bases from J, the junction contained 6 bases not matched to a gene. CDR3 size: 16 residues. Germline lookup yields CDR1 SGHTA and CDR2 FQGNSA.